This TCR beta chain is from a study of cytomegalovirus exposure and HLA in healthy donors listed by TCRdb under 2017. Study-wide context: A later analysis indicated that the 130 or so validation repertoires were generated on the platform also employed for the roughly 730 repertoires of the first cohort. In addition to the first cohort of 650 to 750 subjects, a separate validation cohort of approximately 120 different subjects was used. To predict cytomegalovirus infection status, the study combined high-throughput TCR immunosequencing, statistical association of individual TCRs with disease status, and machine learning. The study aimed to test whether cataloging public T cell receptors could reveal signatures of past pathogen exposure.

Here is what the overall study found, with its caveats: A total of fewer than 200 TCR beta chains were listed by the study as associated with cytomegalovirus. While some public TCRs were present in many individuals, most TCR sequences turned up only very rarely across donors. Three of the identified cytomegalovirus-associated TCR beta chains were confirmed in vitro to be specific for cytomegalovirus antigens. According to the authors, the approach could potentially be generalized to other disease states and immunological phenotypes. A later analysis found that TCRs clustered in the first cohort also tended to co-occur in the 120 or so validation repertoires, with more than 90% of cluster scores above 0. In both the original and validation cohorts, the classifier was reported to diagnose cytomegalovirus status with high specificity and sensitivity. A later analysis lacked HLA typing for the validation cohort, so it scored co-occurrence in that cohort across all 110 or so repertoires.

Library preparation employed the immunoSEQ multiplex PCR assay. Regarding the original processing steps: A statistical classification framework was built to diagnose cytomegalovirus status from the catalog of TCR beta chain sequences. Not all clones reach the TCRdb copy of this immuneACCESS table, which keeps in-frame sequences only. Checked studies attribute under half of the gap to unresolved V genes and leave the rest unexplained. V and J calls and clone size are given by that table; D and trimming were obtained from the DNA. The sample table shows some 270,000 clones, and approximately 83% are seen once. The ten most abundant clones make up roughly 1% of the sample. The germline V gene (reference sequence) sets CDR1 to GTSNPN and CDR2 to SVGIG. Trimming removed 4 bases from V and 7 bases from J, leaving 13 bases between the germline ends. There are 12 amino acids in the CDR3, from cysteine to phenylalanine inclusive. The CDR3 DNA has 36 bases and is translated from base 1.

Details on this clone: Its cognate antigen has yet to be identified. The input lacks base qualities; no much larger clone sits a single base away.

Separate from the approximately 700-subject first cohort, the validation cohort of roughly 130 subjects was the group to which the donors belonged. This chain is built from TRBV30 and TRBJ1-2; possibly the D gene is TRBD1, per 6 matching bases. The sequence was collected from a woman aged 18-29 years in good health and CMV-seronegative. The material sequenced was PBMCs. CDR3 loop: CAWTEHRVGYTF. The DNA reads TGTGCCTGGACAGAACACAGGGTTGGCTACACCTTC.